The sequence of this T cell receptor (beta chain) was determined in a study of T cell responses to AZD1222 COVID-19 vaccine. Comments on this clone: Its antigen is undetermined.

Study findings and constraints: Epitopes outside B.1.351 and B.1.1.7 mutated regions reportedly drew nearly half of spike TCRs.

Profiled with immunoSEQ multiplex PCR; TCRdb holds only in-frame clones, not every one. The sample has some 100,000 clones, 80% to 90% seen once. The source is an adult who received the AZD1222 COVID-19 vaccine. The material was peripheral blood, obtained 28 days after the second AZD1222 dose.

Written as DNA, the CDR3 is TGTGCCAGCAGTCCGTTCAGGGACGATTATGGCTACACCTTC. Translating gives CASSPFRDDYGYTF. V is TRBV27 and J is TRBJ1-2, with D perhaps TRBD1 (5 bases). Germline lookup yields CDR1 MNHEY and CDR2 SMNVEV (reference sequence). CDR3 size: 14 residues. Trimming cost V 5 bases and J 5 bases, with 15 bases left between them.